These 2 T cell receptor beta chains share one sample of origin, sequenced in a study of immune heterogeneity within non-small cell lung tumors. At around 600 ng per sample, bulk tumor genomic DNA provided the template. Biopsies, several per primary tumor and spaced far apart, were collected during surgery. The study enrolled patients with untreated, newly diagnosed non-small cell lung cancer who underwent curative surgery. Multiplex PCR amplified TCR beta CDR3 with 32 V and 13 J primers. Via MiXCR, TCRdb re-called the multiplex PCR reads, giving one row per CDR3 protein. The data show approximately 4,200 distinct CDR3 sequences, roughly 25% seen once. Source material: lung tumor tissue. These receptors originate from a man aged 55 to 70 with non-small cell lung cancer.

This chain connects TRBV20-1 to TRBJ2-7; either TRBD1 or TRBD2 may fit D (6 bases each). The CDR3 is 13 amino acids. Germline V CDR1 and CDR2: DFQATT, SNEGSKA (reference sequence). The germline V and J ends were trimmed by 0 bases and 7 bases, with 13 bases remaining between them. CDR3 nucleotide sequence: TGCAGTGCTAGAGACCCTGGAGGGGGGGAGCAGTACTTC. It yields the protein CSARDPGGGEQYF.

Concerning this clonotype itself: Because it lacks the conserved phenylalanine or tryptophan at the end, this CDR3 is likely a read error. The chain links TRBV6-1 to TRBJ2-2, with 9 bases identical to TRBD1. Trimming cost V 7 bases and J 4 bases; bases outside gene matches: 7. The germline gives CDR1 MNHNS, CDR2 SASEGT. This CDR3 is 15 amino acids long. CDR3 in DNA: TGTGCCAGCACCAATAGGGACAGGGCCACCGGGGAGCTGTTTCTT. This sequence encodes CASTNRDRATGELFL.